The entry below gives a single T cell receptor (beta chain) sequence along with its context. This clone's antigen is unknown. The sample holds no much larger clone one base away, and base qualities are not on file. V is reduced by 3 bases and J by 1 base, leaving a spacing of 10 bases between them. Looking up the germline V gene yields CDR1 SGHNT and CDR2 YENEEA. There are 14 amino acids in the CDR3, from cysteine to phenylalanine inclusive. The retained sequence is limited to the CDR3, 42 bases, with the frame set at the first base. The sample belongs to a study of T cells in localized non-small cell lung cancer (dated by TCRdb to between 2020 and 2021). Study-wide context: The study analyzed T cell repertoires of about 230 early-stage NSCLC patients, comparing tumors and uninvolved tumor-adjacent lungs. Of the NSCLC patients, around 140 were male and 85 to 110 were female, and the mean age was approximately 66 years. All 250 or so NSCLC patients in the cohort were treatment-naive and had localized lung tumors that were resected. The paper's findings and limits, for the study overall: Because of the exploratory design, TCR variables were selected using unadjusted p-values without false-discovery rate correction. Uninvolved tumor-adjacent lung showed the highest T cell clonality, higher than tumor, which suggests more focused antigenic responses in the uninvolved tumor-adjacent lung. Higher T cell density in blood was associated with longer overall survival, whereas higher clonality in adjacent lung was associated with shorter survival. A median of roughly 58 of the top 100 tumor clones were detected in paired uninvolved adjacent lung, and around 30 of these tumor clones were also found among the top 100 clones of the paired uninvolved adjacent lung. Because multi-region sequencing of the tumors was not done, intratumor heterogeneity could not be ruled out.

Two independent pathologists confirmed that the uninvolved adjacent lung, which was taken at least 2 cm from the tumor margin, was free of atypia. At diagnosis, peripheral blood, uninvolved tumor-adjacent lung and tumor were collected and were preserved as a mix of fresh-frozen and FFPE material. The immunoSEQ Assay was used to sequence TCR beta CDR3 regions from DNA. On the study's bioinformatics: To compute T cell density, TCR beta template counts were normalized to usable DNA, which was estimated by amplifying housekeeping genes. The preseqR package was used to estimate richness by extrapolating to 400,000 templates for PBMC samples and to 120,000 templates for tissue samples. Clonality was taken to be one minus Pielou's evenness. Tissue-enriched TCRs were identified by differential abundance testing using productive amino-acid clonotypes, minimum total count 5 and alpha 0.1. Repertoire overlap between compartments was quantified with the Jaccard Index and Morisita Overlap Index. GLIPH grouped TCR beta CDR3s together with public tetramer-defined viral CDR3s, and a viral motif had to include at least three viral sequences and also show V-gene enrichment. The source is immuneACCESS, and TCRdb retained only in-frame sequences with V and J called. Part of the clones is not carried over; for the studies checked, unresolved V genes explain less than half of this, and the remainder is unexplained. The V and J calls and the clone size are those of that table, but D and trimming were determined from the DNA. This sample has under 2,000 clones in its table, and roughly a quarter of those were observed once. Around 14% of the sample goes to the ten largest clones.

The receptor was derived from a man aged 35 to 69 with stage II squamous cell lung carcinoma. The sample was normal lung tissue next to the tumor, taken before any cancer treatment. The chain is made from TRBV11-3 and TRBJ2-7; too little of a D gene remains to name it. The nucleotide sequence is given as TGTGCCAGCAGCTTGTATGGGGTTTCCTACGAGCAGTACTTC. The encoded protein is CASSLYGVSYEQYF. The full variable domain, completed from the reference TRBV11-3 and TRBJ2-7 proteins outside the CDR3, reads EAGVVQSPRYKIIEKKQPVAFWCNPISGHNTLYWYLQNLGQGPELLIRYENEEAVDDSQLPKDRFSAERLKGVDSTLKIQPAELGDSAVYLCASSLYGVSYEQYFGPGTRLTVT.